These T cell receptor beta chains were read from a single sample in a study of radiotherapy plus CTLA-4 blockade in lung cancer. Profiling relied on immunoSEQ multiplex PCR, and the TCRdb table lists in-frame clones only, not all of them. The sample holds 65,000 to 85,000 clones; over 65% are singletons and the top ten take 9.9%. Sequenced here: peripheral blood, sampled from a patient treated with radiotherapy plus ipilimumab. Receptors originate from a human donor with non-small cell lung cancer whose response to radiotherapy plus ipilimumab could not be evaluated. CDR3s include the opening cysteine and the closing phenylalanine or tryptophan. The D gene is left open where the match is weak. The size field is filled for only some rows; it gives once, few, many or a size class.

D gene	V gene	clone size	J gene	CDR3 DNA	CDR3 protein
NA	TRBV15	NA	TRBJ2-7	TGTGCCACCAGCAGAGCTCGGCAGGGCTCCTACGAGCAGTACTTC	CATSRARQGSYEQYF
NA	TRBV11-2	once	TRBJ2-1	TGTGCCAGCAGCCCCAGTAGGATGACTAGGTACAATGAGCAGTTCTTC	CASSPSRMTRYNEQFF
NA	TRBV30	NA	TRBJ1-5	TGTGCCTGGAGTGTACGGGATAATCAGCCCCAGCATTTT	CAWSVRDNQPQHF
NA	TRBV5-4	NA	TRBJ2-1	TGTGCCAGCAGCTTGGGGGCAGGGGTCCATGAGCAGTTCTTC	CASSLGAGVHEQFF
NA	TRBV11-2	NA	TRBJ2-5	TGTGCCAGCAGCTTAGACTGGCAGGAGACCCAGTACTTC	CASSLDWQETQYF
TRBD1	TRBV7-3	NA	TRBJ2-1	TGTGCCAGCAGCTTATACAGGGGGCCCTACAATGAGCAGTTCTTC	CASSLYRGPYNEQFF
TRBD1	TRBV10-3	few	TRBJ1-2	TGTGCCATCAGTGGGAAACAGGGGGCGGATGGCTACACCTTC	CAISGKQGADGYTF
NA	TRBV5-1	NA	TRBJ2-7	TGCGCCAGCAGCTATTCCGCGAGCGGTTACGAGCAGTACTTC	CASSYSASGYEQYF
TRBD2	TRBV5-1	NA	TRBJ2-3	TGCGCCAGCGCGGGGGGGGACACCACTACCACAGATACGCAGTATTTT	CASAGGDTTTTDTQYF
TRBD2	TRBV4-1	NA	TRBJ2-4	TGCGCCAGCAGCCCGCGGACTAGCGGGGGGAGCGAAAACATTCAGTACTTC	CASSPRTSGGSENIQYF
TRBD2	TRBV19	NA	TRBJ2-7	TGTGCCAGTAGTTGGACTAGCGGGAGCCGGGGCCTTGGGGAGCAGTACTTC	CASSWTSGSRGLGEQYF
TRBD1	TRBV6-6	NA	TRBJ2-7	TGTGCCAGCAGTCACCGACAGGGTCTGAGCTACGAGCAGTACTTC	CASSHRQGLSYEQYF
NA	TRBV5-1	few	TRBJ1-2	TGCGCCAGCAGCTTGTCCGGGGTCGGGGGCTACACCTTC	CASSLSGVGGYTF
TRBD1	TRBV7-2	NA	TRBJ2-3	TGTGCCAGCAGCCCCCGGGGGGGACAGGGGTTATTTGATACGCAGTATTTT	CASSPRGGQGLFDTQYF
TRBD2	TRBV6-4	NA	TRBJ2-3	TGTGCCAGCAGGCGACTAGCGGGGGCCGCAGATACGCAGTATTTT	CASRRLAGAADTQYF
TRBD2	TRBV14	few	TRBJ2-7	TGTGCCAGCAGCCAGGGACTAGCGGGGTACGAGCAGTACTTC	CASSQGLAGYEQYF
TRBD2	TRBV5-1	NA	TRBJ2-1	TGCGCCAGCAGCTTGGATCCGCCGGGTCTAGCGGGAGAGAATGAGCAGTTCTTC	CASSLDPPGLAGENEQFF
NA	TRBV28	NA	TRBJ1-2	TGTGCCAGCAGTGGACACTACTATGGCTACACCTTC	CASSGHYYGYTF
NA	TRBV7-8	few	TRBJ2-1	TGTGCCAGCAGCTTTGACATTTTATACAATGAGCAGTTCTTC	CASSFDILYNEQFF
TRBD2	TRBV5-6	NA	TRBJ2-5	TGTGCCAGCAGCCACCGACTAGCAACGGAGACCCAGTACTTC	CASSHRLATETQYF